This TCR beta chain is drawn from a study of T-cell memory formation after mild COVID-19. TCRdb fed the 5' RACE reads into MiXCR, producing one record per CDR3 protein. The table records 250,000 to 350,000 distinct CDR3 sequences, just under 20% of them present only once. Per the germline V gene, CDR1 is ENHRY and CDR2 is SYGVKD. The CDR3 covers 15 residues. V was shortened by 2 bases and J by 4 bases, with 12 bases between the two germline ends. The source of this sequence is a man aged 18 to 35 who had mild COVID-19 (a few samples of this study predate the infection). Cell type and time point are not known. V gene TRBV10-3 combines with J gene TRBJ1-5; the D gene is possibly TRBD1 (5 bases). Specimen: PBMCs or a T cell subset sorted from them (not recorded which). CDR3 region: CAISERRDGNQPQHF. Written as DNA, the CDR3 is TGTGCCATCAGTGAGCGTAGGGACGGGAATCAGCCCCAGCATTTT.